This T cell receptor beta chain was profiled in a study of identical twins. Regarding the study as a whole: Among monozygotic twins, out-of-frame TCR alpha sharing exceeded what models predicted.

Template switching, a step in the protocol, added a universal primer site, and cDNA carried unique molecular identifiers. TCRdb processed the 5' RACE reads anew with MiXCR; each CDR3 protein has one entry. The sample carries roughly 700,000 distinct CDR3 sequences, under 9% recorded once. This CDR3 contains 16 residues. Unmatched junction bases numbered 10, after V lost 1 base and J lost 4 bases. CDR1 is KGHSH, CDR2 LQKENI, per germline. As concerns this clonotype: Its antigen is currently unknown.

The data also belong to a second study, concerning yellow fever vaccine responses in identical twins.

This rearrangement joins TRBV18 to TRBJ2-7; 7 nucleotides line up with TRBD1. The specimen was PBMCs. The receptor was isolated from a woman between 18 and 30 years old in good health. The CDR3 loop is CASSPRGANRGYEQYF. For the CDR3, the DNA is TGTGCCAGCTCACCACGGGGCGCAAACAGGGGTTACGAGCAGTACTTC.